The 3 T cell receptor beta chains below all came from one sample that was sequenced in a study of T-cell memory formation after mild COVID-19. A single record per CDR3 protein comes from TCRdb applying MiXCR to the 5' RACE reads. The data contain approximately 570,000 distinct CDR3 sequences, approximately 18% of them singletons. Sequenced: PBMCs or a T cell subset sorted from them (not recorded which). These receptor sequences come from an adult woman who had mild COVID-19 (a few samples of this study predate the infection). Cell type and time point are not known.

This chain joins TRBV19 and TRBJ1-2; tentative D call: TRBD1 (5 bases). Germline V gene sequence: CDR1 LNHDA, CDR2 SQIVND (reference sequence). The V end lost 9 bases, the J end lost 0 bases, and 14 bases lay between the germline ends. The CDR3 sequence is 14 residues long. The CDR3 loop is CASGGYLANYGYTF. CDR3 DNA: TGTGCCAGCGGGGGGTACCTAGCTAACTATGGCTACACCTTC.

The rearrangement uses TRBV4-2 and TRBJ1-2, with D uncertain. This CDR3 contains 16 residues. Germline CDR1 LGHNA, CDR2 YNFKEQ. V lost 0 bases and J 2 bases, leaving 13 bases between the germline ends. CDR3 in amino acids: CASSQDPGEKNYGYTF. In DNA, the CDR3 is TGTGCCAGCAGCCAAGATCCCGGGGAAAAAAACTATGGCTACACCTTC.

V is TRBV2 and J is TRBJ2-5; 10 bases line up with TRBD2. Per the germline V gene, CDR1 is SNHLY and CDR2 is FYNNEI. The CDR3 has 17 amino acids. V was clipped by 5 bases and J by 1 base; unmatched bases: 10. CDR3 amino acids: CASSPRGLALSQETQYF. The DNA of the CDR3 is TGTGCCAGCAGTCCAAGGGGACTAGCGCTAAGCCAAGAGACCCAGTACTTC.